Here is one T cell receptor (beta chain) with its context. As yet, its antigen is unknown. V lost 3 bases, J lost 10 bases, and 13 bases lay in between. The CDR3 consists of 12 residues. Germline CDR1 is DFQATT and CDR2 is SNEGSKA (reference sequence). This record belongs to a study of CD8 T cells in ankylosing spondylitis. General study findings and limits: Enrichment of disease-linked clones was reportedly significant in matched ankylosing spondylitis synovial fluid. Clones that were linked to disease were CD8+ and were relatively rare in peripheral blood.

Scientists made TCR beta libraries using quantitative 5'-RACE with molecular barcodes. One entry per CDR3 protein results from TCRdb running MiXCR on the 5' RACE reads. The table has about 170,000 distinct CDR3 sequences, approximately 20% seen once. The V and J genes are TRBV20-1 and TRBJ2-1; D call uncertain. The sample consisted of blood, either unsorted or a sorted T cell fraction (not recorded which). This receptor was taken from a male donor with ankylosing spondylitis or in good health (not recorded which). The DNA of the CDR3 is TGCAGTGCTAGTGGATCACGTGGGGAGCAGTTCTTC. Protein sequence: CSASGSRGEQFF.